This TCR beta chain emerged from a study of cytomegalovirus exposure and HLA in healthy donors. The PCR ran on 60 Vbeta and 13 Jbeta primers. The table came from immunoSEQ multiplex PCR; TCRdb's copy has only in-frame clones and leaves some out. The data contain 80,000 or so clones, 75% to 80% of them singletons. The trim removed 3 bases at V and 0 bases at J, leaving 6 bases unmatched. This CDR3 comprises 17 residues. CDR1 is LGHNA and CDR2 is YNFKEQ in the germline V gene. Sequences were obtained from PBMCs. The clonotype originates from a man in his forties in good health and CMV-seronegative. V and J are TRBV4-2 and TRBJ2-2; 8 bases are shared with TRBD2. The CDR3: CASSQLTSGTNTGELFF. The DNA for the CDR3 is TGTGCCAGCAGCCAGCTTACTAGCGGAACGAACACCGGGGAGCTGTTTTTT.